One and the same sample provided the 18 T cell receptor beta chains below, sequenced in a study of immune heterogeneity within non-small cell lung tumors. As template, the study used bulk tumor genomic DNA at approximately 610 ng per sample. Multiple biopsies spaced far apart were taken from each primary tumor during surgery. The study cohort was described as untreated, and its members had newly diagnosed non-small cell lung cancer. They went on to have curative surgery. Multiplex PCR (32 V and 13 J primers) was used to amplify the TCR beta CDR3. TCRdb ran MiXCR on the multiplex PCR reads and lists one entry per CDR3 protein. The sample has around 15,000 distinct CDR3 sequences, roughly 30% seen once. The sequencing sample was made of lung tumor tissue. The source is a man aged 35 to 55 with non-small cell lung cancer.

V is TRBV9 and J is TRBJ2-1; 7 positions match TRBD2. The V and J ends lost 3 bases and 5 bases, in that order; junction bases with no gene match: 2. Looked up from germline, CDR1 is SGDLS and CDR2 is YYNGEE. The CDR3 totals 13 residues. In DNA, the CDR3 is TGTGCCAGCAGCGGGGGACTAAACAATGAGCAGTTCTTC. Translation: CASSGGLNNEQFF.

As to this clonotype: One junction end disagrees with the germline gene, perhaps due to a read error. The chain has TRBV6-2 or TRBV6-3 and TRBJ1-1; perhaps TRBD1 as D (5 bases). The CDR3 totals 15 residues. Per the germline V gene, CDR1 is MNHEY and CDR2 is SVGEGT. CDR3 sequence reads: CASRWDWAANTGAFF. CDR3 nucleotide sequence: TGTGCCAGCAGGTGGGACTGGGCGGCGAACACTGGAGCTTTCTTT.

By share, this clonotype counts as medium-sized. This chain connects TRBV12-3 or TRBV12-4 to TRBJ2-3; 12 positions match TRBD2. This CDR3 comprises 15 residues. Unmatched junction bases numbered 3, after V lost 6 bases and J lost 2 bases. The CDR3 DNA follows: TGTGCCAGCAGCCGACTAGCGGGAGACACAGATACGCAGTATTTT. It specifies CASSRLAGDTDTQYF.

This clonotype has a handful of counts. The gene calls are TRBV20-1 and TRBJ2-5; D is unclear. The germline V and J ends were trimmed by 2 bases and 2 bases, with 0 bases remaining between them. The CDR3 totals 10 residues. The germline CDR1 and CDR2 sequences are DFQATT and SNEGSKA (reference sequence). The CDR3 DNA is TGCAGTGCTAGACAAGAGACCCAGTACTTC. Protein: CSARQETQYF.

As concerns this clonotype: This may be a read error, as it is one base from a much larger clone. The chain has TRBV12-3 or TRBV12-4 and TRBJ2-5; no definite D call. This CDR3 is built from 15 residues. For the CDR3, the DNA is TGTGTCAGCAGCCTTAGGGCCTCCCTACAAGAGACCCAGTACTTC. Translation gives CVSSLRASLQETQYF.

This clonotype was observed many times. The chain combines TRBV28 with TRBJ1-2; unclear D gene. Trimming shortened V by 5 bases and J by 4 bases, and 8 bases separated the two germline ends. The CDR3 sequence is 12 residues long. The germline V gene encodes CDR1 MDHEN and CDR2 SYDVKM. The CDR3 region has the DNA TGTGCCAGCAGTCCAGCCTTCTATGGCTACACCTTC. Its translation: CASSPAFYGYTF.

Comments on this clonotype: Since a much larger clone is just one base distant, this may be a read error. The chain joins TRBV6-2 or TRBV6-3 to TRBJ1-2, with D perhaps matching TRBD1 (5 bases). CDR1 is MNHEY, CDR2 SVGEGT, per germline. This CDR3 is built from 14 residues. DNA for the CDR3: TGTGCCAGCAGTTACTCCCCCGGGAGGGGTGGCTACATCTTC. Protein sequence: CASSYSPGRGGYIF.

This clonotype was found many times. The rearrangement links TRBV11-2 to TRBJ2-7, with no clear D. CDR1 and CDR2 (germline): SGHAT, FQNNGV. The germline V and J ends were trimmed by 1 base and 0 bases, with 7 bases remaining between them. The CDR3 extends over 14 amino acids. CDR3 loop: CASSLGPDSYEQYF. CDR3 coding DNA: TGTGCCAGCAGCTTAGGTCCGGACTCCTACGAGCAGTACTTC.

This clonotype has only one observation. A much larger clone sits a single nucleotide away, making a read error possible. The chain has TRBV19 and TRBJ1-6; TRBD1 matches 9 bases. The CDR3 extends over 13 amino acids. Germline values: CDR1 LNHDA, CDR2 SQIVND (reference sequence). CDR3 residues: CTSRGQGWSPLHF. The CDR3 region has the DNA TGTACCAGTAGGGGACAGGGTTGGTCACCCCTCCACTTT.

Points on this clonotype: This clone may be a read error of a much larger clone one base away. The chain uses TRBV15 and TRBJ2-1, with D perhaps assigned TRBD1 or TRBD2 (6 bases each). Looked up from germline, CDR1 is LNHNV and CDR2 is YYDKDF (reference sequence). The CDR3 contains 13 residues. Trimming left V 7 bases short and J 8 bases short, with 15 bases between. CDR3 bases: TGTGCCACCAACAGCAACGGGGGCGATGAGCAGTTCTTC. Its translation: CATNSNGGDEQFF.

This clonotype was seen ten or more times. The chain employs TRBV6-1 and TRBJ2-1; no definite D call. CDR1 is MNHNS and CDR2 is SASEGT in the germline V gene. The CDR3 contains 11 residues. Deletions cut 10 bases from V and 9 bases from J, with 13 bases between. As DNA, the CDR3 is TGTGCCACCAATGAGGTGGGTGAGCAGTTCTTC. It yields the protein CATNEVGEQFF.

The sample holds one count of this clonotype. A much larger clone lies one base from this, so it may be a read error. This chain connects TRBV6-2 or TRBV6-3 to TRBJ1-5, with TRBD1 as a possible D gene (6 bases). In germline, CDR1 is MNHEY, CDR2 SVGEGT. The length of the CDR3 is 13 residues. CDR3 in amino acids: CSSSYSPRGPQHF. For the CDR3, the DNA is TGTTCCAGCAGTTACTCGCCCAGGGGGCCCCAGCATTTT.

Notes on this clonotype: A much larger clone sits a single nucleotide away, making a read error possible. The chain combines TRBV11-3 with TRBJ2-7; 10 bases map to TRBD2. The ends lost 7 bases at V and 2 bases at J; junction bases unmatched: 11. Germline CDR1 reads SGHNT; CDR2 reads YENEEA. The CDR3 has 16 amino acids. The CDR3: CASTSRGTSVAYEQYF. The CDR3 bases are TGTGCCAGCACCTCGCGGGGGACTAGCGTAGCCTACGAGCAGTACTTC.

In regard to this clonotype: One base away lies a much larger clone, so this may be a sequencing read error. The CDR3 sequence is CASSEGCRRSYEQYF. CDR3 sequence (DNA): TGTGCCAGCAGCGAGGGGTGTAGGCGTTCCTACGAGCAGTACTTC. V is TRBV9 and J is TRBJ2-7; D perhaps matches TRBD1 (5 bases). V dropped 3 bases and J dropped 1 base, with 14 bases sitting between them. CDR3 length: 15 residues. The germline gives CDR1 SGDLS, CDR2 YYNGEE. The entire variable domain, with the rest obtained from reference TRBV9 and TRBJ2-7, is as follows: DSGVTQTPKHLITATGQRVTLRCSPRSGDLSVYWYQQSLDQGLQFLIQYYNGEERAKGNILERFSAQQFPDLHSELNLSSLELGDSALYFCASSEGCRRSYEQYFGPGTRLTVT.

This clonotype was seen a handful of times. The chain uses TRBV5-1 and TRBJ1-4, with a possible D match to TRBD1 (6 bases). Per the germline V gene, CDR1 is SGHRS and CDR2 is YFSETQ. V was trimmed by 4 bases and J by 7 bases, leaving 20 bases between them. The CDR3 loop spans 16 amino acids. The CDR3, as DNA: TGCGCCAGCAGCACGTTCTTGGGGGCGAGTGGTGAAAAACTGTTTTTT. Its protein is CASSTFLGASGEKLFF.

Remarks on this clonotype: With a much larger clone just one base away, this may be a read error. This chain uses TRBV30 with TRBJ2-7; no definite D call. Germline V gene lookup returns CDR1 GTSNPN and CDR2 SVGIG (reference sequence). The CDR3 has 13 amino acids. CDR3 amino acids: CSWSPVTPPEQYF. CDR3 DNA: TGTTCCTGGAGCCCGGTGACCCCTCCCGAGCAGTACTTC.

V usage is TRBV10-3 and J usage is TRBJ1-3; no definite D call. This CDR3 contains 16 residues. Germline assignment: CDR1 ENHRY and CDR2 SYGVKD. The V and J ends lost 4 bases and 2 bases respectively, with 15 bases between them. CDR3 nucleotide sequence: TGTGCCATCAGTGTGGAGGCCCCGAGCGCTGGAAACACCATATATTTT. Translated, it gives CAISVEAPSAGNTIYF.

This clonotype came up a few times. This chain uses TRBV10-3 with TRBJ1-2; D not resolved. The CDR3 has 13 amino acids. With 5 bases removed from V and 3 bases from J, the gap between germline ends came to 10 bases. Germline V gene sequence: CDR1 ENHRY, CDR2 SYGVKD. For the CDR3, the DNA is TGTGCCATCAGTCCCCGGGCGGACTATGGCTACACCTTC. Its translation: CAISPRADYGYTF.